This TCR beta chain was profiled in a study of blood T cell repertoires in COVID-19. The method was immunoSEQ multiplex PCR; TCRdb's version includes in-frame clones alone and lacks a portion of them. Among approximately 150,000 clones listed, 80% to 90% were seen once. Germline CDR1 SGHNT, CDR2 YYREEE (reference sequence). V lost 3 bases, J lost 4 bases, and 9 bases stayed unmatched. The CDR3 has 15 amino acids. Sample: peripheral blood. The chain uses TRBV5-4 and TRBJ1-2; the match to TRBD1 covers 7 bases. The sequence came from a woman aged 55-69 years with active COVID-19. The CDR3, as DNA: TGTGCCAGCAGCTCACGACAGGGAGGTCCCTATGGCTACACCTTC. Protein sequence: CASSSRQGGPYGYTF.